This T cell receptor (beta chain) emerged from a study of molecular identifiers for immune sequencing clone quantification. TCRdb reprocessed the PCR reads via MiXCR and lists one record per CDR3 protein. The sample holds approximately 97,000 distinct CDR3 sequences, 24% seen once. The germline V gene encodes CDR1 GTSNPN and CDR2 SVGIG (reference sequence). V was shortened by 4 bases and J by 2 bases, with 12 bases between the two germline ends. The CDR3 extends over 13 amino acids. This clonotype was seen at least ten times. This sequence was found in a human donor in good health. Some libraries in this study had Jurkat cell RNA spiked in. The V and J genes are TRBV30 and TRBJ2-7; maybe TRBD2 (6 bases). The sequencing sample was made of naive CD8+ T cells from blood, with Jurkat cell RNA spiked in. Subset specified: FACS-sorted CD8+CD4-CCR7+CD45RA+ naive T cells. CDR3 bases: TGTGCCTGGACGGGAGACCTAACCTACGAGCAGTACTTC. This sequence encodes CAWTGDLTYEQYF.